These 22 T cell receptor beta chains came from one sample sequenced in a study of neurological immune-mediated disorders. TCRdb reanalysed the 5' RACE reads using MiXCR and keeps one entry per CDR3 protein. The sample has some 78,000 distinct CDR3 sequences; 4% to 6% are singletons. The sequencing input was PBMCs. The source is a woman aged 25 to 39 with multiple sclerosis.

The V call is TRBV13, the J call TRBJ2-7, with TRBD1 matching over 9 bases. The CDR3 is made up of 14 amino acids. Germline-derived CDR1 and CDR2 are PRHDT and FYEKMQ (reference sequence). Trimming removed 5 bases from V and 3 bases from J; junction bases left unmatched: 5. The CDR3 nucleotides are TGTGCCAGCAGCCACCGGGACAGGGACTACGAGCAGTACTTC. Protein sequence: CASSHRDRDYEQYF.

This clonotype turned up a few times. The gene calls are TRBV19 and TRBJ1-1; 8 positions match TRBD1. CDR3 size: 14 residues. Germline CDR1 LNHDA, CDR2 SQIVND (reference sequence). Trimming removed 5 bases from V and 8 bases from J; junction bases left unmatched: 10. The CDR3 coding sequence is TGTGCCAGTAGTGCCGGACAGGGTAATACCGAAGCTTTCTTT. This sequence encodes CASSAGQGNTEAFF.

This clonotype occurred many times. The chain uses TRBV20-1 and TRBJ2-1, with TRBD2 matching over 7 bases. CDR1 is DFQATT and CDR2 is SNEGSKA in the germline V gene (reference sequence). The trim removed 6 bases at V and 9 bases at J, leaving 17 bases unmatched. The CDR3 loop spans 15 amino acids. The CDR3 loop reads CSAIQPSGRGVEQFF. Written as DNA, the CDR3 is TGCAGTGCCATTCAACCCTCGGGACGGGGGGTTGAGCAGTTCTTC.

This clonotype was counted at least ten times. The V call is TRBV20-1, the J call TRBJ2-7, with a weak D call TRBD2 (6 bases). Germline CDR1 DFQATT, CDR2 SNEGSKA (reference sequence). V lost 4 bases and J 4 bases, leaving 11 bases between the germline ends. CDR3 size: 12 residues. CDR3 loop: CSATTTSYEQYF. CDR3 coding DNA: TGCAGTGCTACCACGACTAGTTACGAGCAGTACTTC.

Remarks on this clonotype: A much larger clone lies one base from this, so it may be a read error. This chain links TRBV20-1 with TRBJ2-5; perhaps TRBD2 as D (5 bases). V lost 5 bases and J 7 bases, leaving 14 bases between the germline ends. The CDR3 contains 12 residues. Germline CDR1 reads DFQATT; CDR2 reads SNEGSKA (reference sequence). The CDR3 bases are TGCAGTGCTTTAACGGACTTGGGGACCCAGTACTTC. Translating it yields CSALTDLGTQYF.

This clonotype occurred many times. CDR3 DNA: TGTGCCAGCAGCACCCCAGGCCGGGGCGAGCAGTACTTC. Its protein product is CASSTPGRGEQYF. The J gene is TRBJ2-7, the V gene TRBV28; a weak D match, TRBD2 (5 bases). Germline CDR1 MDHEN, CDR2 SYDVKM. The CDR3 has 13 amino acids. With 6 bases removed from V and 6 bases from J, the gap between germline ends came to 15 bases.

This clonotype was observed many times. This chain uses TRBV5-1 with TRBJ2-7; D might be TRBD2 (5 bases). CDR1 SGHRS and CDR2 YFSETQ come from the germline V gene. The CDR3 is 13 residues long. The germline V and J ends were trimmed by 2 bases and 3 bases, with 9 bases remaining between them. The CDR3 protein is CASSFPGNYEQYF. CDR3 sequence (DNA): TGCGCCAGCAGCTTCCCCGGGAACTACGAGCAGTACTTC.

Many counts were recorded for this clonotype. The chain recombines TRBV20-1 with TRBJ2-1; 8 bases fit TRBD2. The CDR3 spans 15 residues. V lost 1 base to trimming and J lost 3 bases; unmatched junction nucleotides: 5. Germline lookup yields CDR1 DFQATT and CDR2 SNEGSKA (reference sequence). DNA for the CDR3: TGCAGTGCTAGAGTCCTAGCGGGTAGCTACAATGAGCAGTTCTTC. It specifies CSARVLAGSYNEQFF.

This clonotype appeared many times. The J gene is TRBJ1-6, the V gene TRBV18; the match to TRBD1 covers 8 bases. V lost 0 bases to trimming and J lost 7 bases; unmatched junction nucleotides: 2. The CDR3 loop spans 15 amino acids. Germline lookup yields CDR1 KGHSH and CDR2 LQKENI. In nucleotides, the CDR3 is TGTGCCAGCTCACCACCGGGACAGGCAAATTCACCCCTCCACTTT. It is translated as CASSPPGQANSPLHF.

V is TRBV28 and J is TRBJ1-2, with D uncertain. Trimming took off 6 bases at V and 3 bases at J, with 8 bases between the two ends. Germline lookup yields CDR1 MDHEN and CDR2 SYDVKM. The CDR3 consists of 12 residues. This chain's CDR3 is CASSPTDYGYTF. Here the CDR3 DNA reads TGTGCCAGCAGCCCCACCGACTATGGCTACACCTTC.

This clonotype was seen ten or more times. The chain joins TRBV7-9 to TRBJ2-2; D gene ambiguous. This CDR3 has 13 amino acids. V was pared by 2 bases and J by 5 bases, with 6 bases between. The V gene's germline CDR1 is SEHNR and CDR2 FQNEAQ (reference sequence). The CDR3: CASSLPWTGELFF. As DNA, the CDR3 is TGTGCCAGCAGCTTACCATGGACCGGGGAGCTGTTTTTT.

This clonotype occurred many times. This chain joins TRBV28 and TRBJ2-1; 12 positions agree with TRBD1. The CDR3 is 15 amino acids. The germline V gene encodes CDR1 MDHEN and CDR2 SYDVKM. V shed 2 bases, J shed 7 bases, and the junction held 3 bases outside the gene matches. Here the CDR3 reads CASSLGTGGLNEQFF. The CDR3 nucleotides are TGTGCCAGCAGTTTAGGGACAGGGGGCTTGAATGAGCAGTTCTTC. The full variable domain, rest sourced from reference TRBV28 and TRBJ2-1, is DVKVTQSSRYLVKRTGEKVFLECVQDMDHENMFWYRQDPGLGLRLIYFSYDVKMKEKGDIPEGYSVSREKKERFSLILESASTNQTSMYLCASSLGTGGLNEQFFGPGTRLTVL.

This clonotype has a count of ten or more. The J gene is TRBJ2-7, the V gene TRBV20-1; D is perhaps TRBD1 (6 bases). The CDR3 length is 13 residues. The ends were cut back, 5 bases at V and 5 bases at J, with 16 bases in the middle. Germline CDR1 reads DFQATT; CDR2 reads SNEGSKA (reference sequence). The CDR3 is CSAYQGPLDEQYF. The CDR3 DNA sequence: TGCAGTGCTTACCAGGGGCCCCTGGACGAGCAGTACTTC.

This clonotype occurred many times. The chain combines TRBV20-1 with TRBJ2-3; 7 bases match TRBD2. The CDR3 has 16 residues. Germline values: CDR1 DFQATT, CDR2 SNEGSKA (reference sequence). Trimming cost V 6 bases and J 6 bases; bases outside gene matches: 18. CDR3 in amino acids: CSALPVASGLSDTQYF. The DNA of the CDR3 is TGCAGTGCCCTACCGGTGGCTAGCGGACTCTCCGATACGCAGTATTTT.

At least ten counts were recorded for this clonotype. The chain employs TRBV5-1 and TRBJ2-7; TRBD1 might be the D (5 bases). Trimming stripped 9 bases from V and 2 bases from J, with 21 bases between. Germline CDR1 SGHRS, CDR2 YFSETQ. The CDR3 is 15 residues long. The CDR3 DNA reads as TGCGCCACCCGAGTTAACAGGCTGAACCCCTACGAGCAGTACGTC. Its protein product is CATRVNRLNPYEQYV.

This clonotype has at least ten counts. The chain couples TRBV20-1 to TRBJ2-7; 7 bases line up with TRBD1. V trimming: 3 bases; J trimming: 2 bases; junction bases outside the gene matches: 4. Germline V lookup: CDR1 DFQATT, CDR2 SNEGSKA (reference sequence). There are 13 residues in the CDR3. CDR3 sequence reads: CSARTGRTYEQYV. As DNA, the CDR3 is TGCAGTGCTAGGACAGGGCGGACCTACGAGCAGTACGTC.

This chain joins TRBV20-1 and TRBJ2-1; the match to TRBD2 covers 8 bases. The CDR3 runs 13 residues. Germline lookup yields CDR1 DFQATT and CDR2 SNEGSKA (reference sequence). V trimming: 6 bases; J trimming: 4 bases; junction bases outside the gene matches: 5. The CDR3 bases are TGCAGTGCCACGGGACTAGAATACAATGAGCAGTTCTTC. Its translation: CSATGLEYNEQFF.

This clonotype was picked up many times. This chain links TRBV5-1 with TRBJ2-5, with 11 bases that match TRBD2. The V gene's germline CDR1 is SGHRS and CDR2 YFSETQ. V shed 0 bases and J 3 bases; nucleotides not matched to a gene: 4. The CDR3 contains 16 residues. The CDR3 DNA is TGCGCCAGCAGCTTGGGACCGGGACTAGCGGAAGAGACCCAGTACTTC. As protein: CASSLGPGLAEETQYF. The full variable domain, completed using reference TRBV5-1 and TRBJ2-5, is KAGVTQTPRYLIKTRGQQVTLSCSPISGHRSVSWYQQTPGQGLQFLFEYFSETQRNKGNFPGRFSGRQFSNSRSEMNVSTLELGDSALYLCASSLGPGLAEETQYFGPGTRLLVL.

In its sample, this clonotype was seen many times. This chain joins TRBV18 and TRBJ2-5; TRBD1 or TRBD2 may be the D gene (7 bases each). V gave up 2 bases and J gave up 2 bases, with 12 bases separating them. The CDR3 runs 15 residues. CDR1 is KGHSH and CDR2 is LQKENI in the germline V gene. The CDR3 here is CASSPFQGGQETQYF. DNA for the CDR3: TGTGCCAGCTCACCATTCCAGGGGGGGCAAGAGACCCAGTACTTC.

As regards this clonotype: Just one base apart from a much larger clone, this may be a read error. The V and J genes are TRBV5-1 and TRBJ2-1; 11 nucleotides agree with TRBD2. The germline V gene has CDR1 SGHRS and CDR2 YFSETQ. This CDR3 has 15 amino acids. In nucleotides, the CDR3 is TGCGCCATCAGCTTCGGGACTAGCGGCTACAATGAGCAGTTCTTC. Protein: CAISFGTSGYNEQFF.

This clonotype came up many times. The chain combines TRBV5-6 with TRBJ1-5; weak D call: TRBD1 (5 bases). V was pared by 4 bases and J by 6 bases, with 14 bases between. The CDR3 is 14 residues long. Germline V gene data show CDR1 as SGHDT and CDR2 as YYEEEE. CDR3 in amino acids: CASSRRGWGQPQHF. CDR3 coding DNA: TGTGCCAGCAGCCGTAGGGGCTGGGGTCAGCCCCAGCATTTT. The full variable domain, in which reference TRBV5-6 and TRBJ1-5 provide the parts outside the CDR3, is DAGVTQSPTHLIKTRGQQVTLRCSPKSGHDTVSWYQQALGQGPQFIFQYYEEEERQRGNFPDRFSGHQFPNYSSELNVNALLLGDSALYLCASSRRGWGQPQHFGDGTRLSIL.

There are many counts of this clonotype. CDR3 sequence: CSAMRTGVTDTQYF. The DNA for the CDR3 is TGCAGTGCCATGAGGACAGGGGTAACAGATACGCAGTATTTT. V is TRBV20-1 and J is TRBJ2-3; 9 bases map to TRBD1. Germline V lookup: CDR1 DFQATT, CDR2 SNEGSKA (reference sequence). The junction had 7 bases not matched to a gene; V was cut back by 6 bases and J by 3 bases. CDR3 size: 14 residues.